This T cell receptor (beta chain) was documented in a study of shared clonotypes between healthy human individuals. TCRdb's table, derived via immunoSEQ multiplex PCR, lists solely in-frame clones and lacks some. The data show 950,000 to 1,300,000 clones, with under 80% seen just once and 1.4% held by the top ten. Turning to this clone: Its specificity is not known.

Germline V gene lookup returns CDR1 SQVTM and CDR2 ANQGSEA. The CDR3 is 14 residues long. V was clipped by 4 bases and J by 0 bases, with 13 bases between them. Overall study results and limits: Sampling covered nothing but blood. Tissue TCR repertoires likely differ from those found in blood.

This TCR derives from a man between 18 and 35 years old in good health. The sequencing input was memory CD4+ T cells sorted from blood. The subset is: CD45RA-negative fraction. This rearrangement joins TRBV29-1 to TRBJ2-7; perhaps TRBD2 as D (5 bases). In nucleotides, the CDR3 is TGCAGCGTTGCTCCCTTGACTAACTCCTACGAGCAGTACTTC. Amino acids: CSVAPLTNSYEQYF.